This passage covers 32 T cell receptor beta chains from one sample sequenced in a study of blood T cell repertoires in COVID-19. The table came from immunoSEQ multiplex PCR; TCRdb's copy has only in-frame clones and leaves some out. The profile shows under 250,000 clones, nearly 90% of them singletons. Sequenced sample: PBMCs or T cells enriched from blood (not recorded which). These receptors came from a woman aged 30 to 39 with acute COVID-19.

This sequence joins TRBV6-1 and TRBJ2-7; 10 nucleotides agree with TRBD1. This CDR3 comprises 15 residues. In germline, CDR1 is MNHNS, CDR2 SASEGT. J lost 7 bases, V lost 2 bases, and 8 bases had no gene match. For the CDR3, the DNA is TGTGCCAGCAGTGAAAGTGACAGGGGGCCCTGGGAGCAGTACTTC. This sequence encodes CASSESDRGPWEQYF.

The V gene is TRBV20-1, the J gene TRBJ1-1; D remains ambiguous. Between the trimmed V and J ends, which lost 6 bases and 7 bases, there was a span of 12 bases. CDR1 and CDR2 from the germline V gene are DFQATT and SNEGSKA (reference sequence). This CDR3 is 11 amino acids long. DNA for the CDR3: TGCAGTGCCCCCGAGGGATTTGAAGCTTTCTTT. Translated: CSAPEGFEAFF.

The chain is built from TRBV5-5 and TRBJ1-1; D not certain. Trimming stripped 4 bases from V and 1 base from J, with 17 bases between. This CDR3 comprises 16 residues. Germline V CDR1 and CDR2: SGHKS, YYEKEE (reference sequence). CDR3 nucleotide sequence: TGTGCCAGCAGCAACCTGAAAGGAGGGTGGAACACTGAAGCTTTCTTT. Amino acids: CASSNLKGGWNTEAFF.

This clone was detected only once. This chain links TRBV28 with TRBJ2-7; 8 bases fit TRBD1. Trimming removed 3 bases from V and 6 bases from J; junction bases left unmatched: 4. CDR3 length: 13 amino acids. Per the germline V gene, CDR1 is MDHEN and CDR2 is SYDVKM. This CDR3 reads CASSFQQGGEQYF. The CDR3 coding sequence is TGTGCCAGCAGTTTCCAACAGGGGGGCGAGCAGTACTTC.

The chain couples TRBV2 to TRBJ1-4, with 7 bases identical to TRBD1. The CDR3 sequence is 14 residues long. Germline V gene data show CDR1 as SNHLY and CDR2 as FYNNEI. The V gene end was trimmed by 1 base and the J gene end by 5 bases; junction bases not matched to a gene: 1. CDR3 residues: CASSEDRGNEKLFF. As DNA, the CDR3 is TGTGCCAGCAGTGAAGACAGGGGCAATGAAAAACTGTTTTTT.

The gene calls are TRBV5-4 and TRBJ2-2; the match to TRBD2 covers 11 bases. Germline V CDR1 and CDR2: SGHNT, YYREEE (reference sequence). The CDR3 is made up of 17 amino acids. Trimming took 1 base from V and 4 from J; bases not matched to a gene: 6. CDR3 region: CASSLIAGGPGTGELFF. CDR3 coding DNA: TGTGCCAGCAGCTTGATAGCGGGGGGGCCCGGCACCGGGGAGCTGTTTTTT.

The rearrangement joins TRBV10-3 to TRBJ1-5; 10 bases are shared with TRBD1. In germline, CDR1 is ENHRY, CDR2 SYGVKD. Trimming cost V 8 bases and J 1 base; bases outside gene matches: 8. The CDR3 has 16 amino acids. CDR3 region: CAIAGTGDSSNQPQHF. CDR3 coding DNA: TGTGCCATCGCCGGGACAGGGGATTCGAGCAATCAGCCCCAGCATTTT.

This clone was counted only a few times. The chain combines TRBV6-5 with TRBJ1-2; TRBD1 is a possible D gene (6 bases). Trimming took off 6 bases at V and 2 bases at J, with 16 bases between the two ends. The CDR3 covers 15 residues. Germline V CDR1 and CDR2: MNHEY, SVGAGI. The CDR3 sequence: CASRLQGKRNYGYTF. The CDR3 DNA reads TGTGCCAGCAGACTTCAGGGGAAGCGCAACTATGGCTACACCTTC.

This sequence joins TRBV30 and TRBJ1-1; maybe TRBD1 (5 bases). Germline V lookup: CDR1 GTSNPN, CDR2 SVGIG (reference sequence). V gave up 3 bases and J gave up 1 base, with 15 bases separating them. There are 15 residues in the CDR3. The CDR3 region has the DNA TGTGCCTGGAGGGATGAAGACAGCACGAACACTGAAGCTTTCTTT. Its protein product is CAWRDEDSTNTEAFF. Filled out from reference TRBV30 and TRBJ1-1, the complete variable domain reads SQTIHQWPATLVQPVGSPLSLECTVEGTSNPNLYWYRQAAGRGLQLLFYSVGIGQISSEVPQNLSASRPQDRQFILSSKKLLLSDSGFYLCAWRDEDSTNTEAFFGQGTRLTVV.

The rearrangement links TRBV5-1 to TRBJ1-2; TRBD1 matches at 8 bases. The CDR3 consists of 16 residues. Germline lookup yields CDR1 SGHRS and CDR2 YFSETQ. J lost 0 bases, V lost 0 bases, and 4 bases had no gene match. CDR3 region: CASSLGIRGPNYGYTF. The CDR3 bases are TGCGCCAGCAGCTTGGGTATCAGGGGGCCTAACTATGGCTACACCTTC.

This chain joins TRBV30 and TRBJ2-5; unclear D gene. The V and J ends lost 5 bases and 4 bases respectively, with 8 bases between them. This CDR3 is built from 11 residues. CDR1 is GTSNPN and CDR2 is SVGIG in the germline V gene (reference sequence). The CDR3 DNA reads TGTGCCTGGGGGATCGGAGAGACCCAGTACTTC. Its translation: CAWGIGETQYF.

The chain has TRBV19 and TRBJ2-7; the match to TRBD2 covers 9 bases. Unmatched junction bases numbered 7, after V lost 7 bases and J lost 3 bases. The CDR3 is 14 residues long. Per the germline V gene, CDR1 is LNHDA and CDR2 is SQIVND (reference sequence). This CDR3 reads CASKPAGGSYEQYF. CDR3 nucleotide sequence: TGTGCCAGTAAACCTGCGGGGGGGAGCTACGAGCAGTACTTC.

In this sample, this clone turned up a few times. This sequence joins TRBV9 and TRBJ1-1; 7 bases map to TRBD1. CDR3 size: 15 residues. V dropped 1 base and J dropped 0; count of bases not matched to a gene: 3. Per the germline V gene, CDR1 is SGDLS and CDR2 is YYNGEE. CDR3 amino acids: CASSVKGGLNTEAFF. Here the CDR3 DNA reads TGTGCCAGCAGCGTAAAAGGGGGCCTGAACACTGAAGCTTTCTTT.

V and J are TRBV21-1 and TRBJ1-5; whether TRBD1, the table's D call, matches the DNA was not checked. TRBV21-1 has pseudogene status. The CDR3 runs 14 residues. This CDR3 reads CATGDRERNQPQHF. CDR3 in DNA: TGTGCCACAGGGGACAGGGAGAGAAATCAGCCCCAGCATTTT.

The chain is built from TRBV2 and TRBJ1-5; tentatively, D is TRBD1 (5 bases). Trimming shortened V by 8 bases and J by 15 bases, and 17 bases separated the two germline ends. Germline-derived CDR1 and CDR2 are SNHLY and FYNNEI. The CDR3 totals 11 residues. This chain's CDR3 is CASSYKETVHF. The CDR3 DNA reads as TGTGCCAGCTCGTACAAGGAGACAGTGCATTTT.

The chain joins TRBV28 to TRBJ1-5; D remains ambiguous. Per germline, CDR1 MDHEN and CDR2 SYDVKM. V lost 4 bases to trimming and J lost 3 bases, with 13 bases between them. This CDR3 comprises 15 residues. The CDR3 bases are TGTGCCAGCAGTTCCCCCCAGGTTTTCAATCAGCCCCAGCATTTT. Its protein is CASSSPQVFNQPQHF. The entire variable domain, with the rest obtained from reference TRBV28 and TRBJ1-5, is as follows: DVKVTQSSRYLVKRTGEKVFLECVQDMDHENMFWYRQDPGLGLRLIYFSYDVKMKEKGDIPEGYSVSREKKERFSLILESASTNQTSMYLCASSSPQVFNQPQHFGDGTRLSIL.

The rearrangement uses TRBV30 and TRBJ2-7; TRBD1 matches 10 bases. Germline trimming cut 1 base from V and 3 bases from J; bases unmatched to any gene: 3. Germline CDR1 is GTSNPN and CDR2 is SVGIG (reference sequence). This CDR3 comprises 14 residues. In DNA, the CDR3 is TGTGCCTGGAGTGCCGGGACAGGGGACTACGAGCAGTACTTC. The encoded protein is CAWSAGTGDYEQYF.

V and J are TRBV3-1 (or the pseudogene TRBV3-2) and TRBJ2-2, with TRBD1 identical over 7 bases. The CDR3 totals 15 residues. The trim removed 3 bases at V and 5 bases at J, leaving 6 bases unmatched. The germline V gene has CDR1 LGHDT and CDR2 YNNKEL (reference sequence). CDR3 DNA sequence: TGTGCCAGCAGCCATCGTGACAGGGATACCGGGGAGCTGTTTTTT. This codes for CASSHRDRDTGELFF.

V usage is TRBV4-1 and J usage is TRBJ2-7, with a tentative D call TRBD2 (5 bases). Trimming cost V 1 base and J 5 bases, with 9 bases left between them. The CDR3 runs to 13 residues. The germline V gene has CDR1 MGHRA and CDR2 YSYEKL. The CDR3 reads CASSQAAADEQYF. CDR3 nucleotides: TGCGCCAGCAGCCAAGCCGCAGCGGACGAGCAGTACTTC.

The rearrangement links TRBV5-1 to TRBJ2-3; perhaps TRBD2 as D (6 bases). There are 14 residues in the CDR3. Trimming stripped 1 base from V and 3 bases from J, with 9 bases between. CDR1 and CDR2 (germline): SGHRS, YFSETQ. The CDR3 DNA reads TGCGCCAGCAGCTTGAGCGGGTGGACAGATACGCAGTATTTT. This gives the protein CASSLSGWTDTQYF.

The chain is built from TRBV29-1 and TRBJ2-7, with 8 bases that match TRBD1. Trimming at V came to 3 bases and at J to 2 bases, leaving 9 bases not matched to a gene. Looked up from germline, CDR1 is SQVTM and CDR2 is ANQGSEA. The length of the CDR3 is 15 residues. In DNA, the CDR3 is TGCAGCGTTGACAGAAGGACAGGGCAAACCTACGAGCAGTACTTC. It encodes CSVDRRTGQTYEQYF.

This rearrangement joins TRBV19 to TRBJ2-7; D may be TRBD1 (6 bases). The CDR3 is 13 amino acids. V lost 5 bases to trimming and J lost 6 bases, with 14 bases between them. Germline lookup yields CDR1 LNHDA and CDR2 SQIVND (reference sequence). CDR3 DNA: TGTGCCAGTAGTGAACAGGGTTTTGGCGAGCAGTACTTC. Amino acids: CASSEQGFGEQYF. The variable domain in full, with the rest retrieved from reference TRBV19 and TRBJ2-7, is DGGITQSPKYLFRKEGQNVTLSCEQNLNHDAMYWYRQDPGQGLRLIYYSQIVNDFQKGDIAEGYSVSREKKESFPLTVTSAQKNPTAFYLCASSEQGFGEQYFGPGTRLTVT.

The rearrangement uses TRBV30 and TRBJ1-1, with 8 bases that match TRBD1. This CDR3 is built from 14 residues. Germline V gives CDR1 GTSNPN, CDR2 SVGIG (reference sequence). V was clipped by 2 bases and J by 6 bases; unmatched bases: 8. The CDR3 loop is CAWSTGGGRAEAFF. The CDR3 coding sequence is TGTGCCTGGAGTACAGGGGGAGGACGGGCTGAAGCTTTCTTT. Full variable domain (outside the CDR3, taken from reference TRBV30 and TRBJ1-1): SQTIHQWPATLVQPVGSPLSLECTVEGTSNPNLYWYRQAAGRGLQLLFYSVGIGQISSEVPQNLSASRPQDRQFILSSKKLLLSDSGFYLCAWSTGGGRAEAFFGQGTRLTVV.

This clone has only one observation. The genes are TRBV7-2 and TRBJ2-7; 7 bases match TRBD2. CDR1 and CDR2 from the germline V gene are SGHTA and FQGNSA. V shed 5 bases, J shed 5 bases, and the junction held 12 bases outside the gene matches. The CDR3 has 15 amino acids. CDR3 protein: CASSAILGGINEQYF. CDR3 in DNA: TGTGCCAGCAGCGCCATATTGGGGGGGATCAACGAGCAGTACTTC.

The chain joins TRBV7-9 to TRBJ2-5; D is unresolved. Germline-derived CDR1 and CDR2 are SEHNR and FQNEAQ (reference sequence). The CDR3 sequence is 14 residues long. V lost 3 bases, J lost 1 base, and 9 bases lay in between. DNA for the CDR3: TGTGCCAGCAGCTTGGTAGCTTCCCAAGAGACCCAGTACTTC. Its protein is CASSLVASQETQYF.

CDR3 DNA: TGCGCCAGCAGCCCGGACAGGGGCACTGGAAACACCATATATTTT. Amino acid sequence: CASSPDRGTGNTIYF. The chain carries TRBV4-1 and TRBJ1-3, with TRBD1 matching 9 bases. Germline lookup yields CDR1 MGHRA and CDR2 YSYEKL. CDR3 length: 15 residues. The trim removed 4 bases at V and 2 bases at J, leaving 3 bases unmatched.

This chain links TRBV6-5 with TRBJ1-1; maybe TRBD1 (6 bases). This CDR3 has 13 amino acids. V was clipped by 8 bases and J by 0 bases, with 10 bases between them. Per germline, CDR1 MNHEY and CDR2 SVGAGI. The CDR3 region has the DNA TGTGCCAGCGGGACAACCATGAACACTGAAGCTTTCTTT. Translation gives CASGTTMNTEAFF.

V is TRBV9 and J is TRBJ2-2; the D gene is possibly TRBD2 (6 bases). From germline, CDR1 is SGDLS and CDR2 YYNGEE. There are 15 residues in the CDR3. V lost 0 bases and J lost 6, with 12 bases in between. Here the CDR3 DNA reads TGTGCCAGCAGCGTAGTAGGTTGGGGGGCCGGGGAGCTGTTTTTT. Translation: CASSVVGWGAGELFF. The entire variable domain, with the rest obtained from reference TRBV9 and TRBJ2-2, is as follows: DSGVTQTPKHLITATGQRVTLRCSPRSGDLSVYWYQQSLDQGLQFLIQYYNGEERAKGNILERFSAQQFPDLHSELNLSSLELGDSALYFCASSVVGWGAGELFFGEGSRLTVL.

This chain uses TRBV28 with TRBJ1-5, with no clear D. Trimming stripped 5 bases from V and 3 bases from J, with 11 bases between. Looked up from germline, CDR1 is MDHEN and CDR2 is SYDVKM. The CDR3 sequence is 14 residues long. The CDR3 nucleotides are TGTGCCAGCAGTACCGCGGGTCTCAATCAGCCCCAGCATTTT. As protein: CASSTAGLNQPQHF.

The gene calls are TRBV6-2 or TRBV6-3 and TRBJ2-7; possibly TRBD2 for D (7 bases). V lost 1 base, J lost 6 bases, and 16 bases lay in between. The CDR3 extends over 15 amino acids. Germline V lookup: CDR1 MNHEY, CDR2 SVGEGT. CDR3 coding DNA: TGTGCCAGCAGTTACTATGCGGGGGCCACGTCCGAGCAGTACTTC. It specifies CASSYYAGATSEQYF.

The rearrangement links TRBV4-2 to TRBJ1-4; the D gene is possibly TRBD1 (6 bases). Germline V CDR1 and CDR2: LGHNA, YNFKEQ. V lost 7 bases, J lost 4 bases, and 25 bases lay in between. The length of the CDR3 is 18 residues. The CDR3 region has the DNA TGTGCCAGCAACACATACCACAGGGCGGGAGCGGGTAATGAAAAACTGTTTTTT. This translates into CASNTYHRAGAGNEKLFF.

Here the CDR3 DNA reads TGTGCCAGCAGCTTAACGACAGGGTATCAGCCCCAGCATTTT. It translates to CASSLTTGYQPQHF. This chain joins TRBV7-2 and TRBJ1-5, with 7 bases aligning to TRBD1. Per the germline V gene, CDR1 is SGHTA and CDR2 is FQGNSA. V shed 2 bases, J shed 5 bases, and the junction held 3 bases outside the gene matches. This CDR3 is 14 amino acids long.